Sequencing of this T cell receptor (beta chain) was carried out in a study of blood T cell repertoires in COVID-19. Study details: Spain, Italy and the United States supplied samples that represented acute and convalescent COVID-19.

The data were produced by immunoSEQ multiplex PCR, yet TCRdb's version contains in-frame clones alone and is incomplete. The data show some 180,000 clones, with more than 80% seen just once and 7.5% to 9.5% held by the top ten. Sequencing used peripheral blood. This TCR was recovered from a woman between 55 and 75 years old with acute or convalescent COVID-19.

CDR3 loop: CASSYSGRNGEQFF. As DNA, the CDR3 is TGTGCCAGCAGTTACTCGGGGCGGAACGGTGAGCAGTTCTTC. The chain combines TRBV6-6 with TRBJ2-1, with D possibly TRBD1 on 5 matching bases. Germline CDR1 is MNHNY and CDR2 is SVGAGI (reference sequence). Between the trimmed V and J ends, which lost 0 bases and 9 bases, there was a span of 12 bases. The CDR3 has 14 amino acids.